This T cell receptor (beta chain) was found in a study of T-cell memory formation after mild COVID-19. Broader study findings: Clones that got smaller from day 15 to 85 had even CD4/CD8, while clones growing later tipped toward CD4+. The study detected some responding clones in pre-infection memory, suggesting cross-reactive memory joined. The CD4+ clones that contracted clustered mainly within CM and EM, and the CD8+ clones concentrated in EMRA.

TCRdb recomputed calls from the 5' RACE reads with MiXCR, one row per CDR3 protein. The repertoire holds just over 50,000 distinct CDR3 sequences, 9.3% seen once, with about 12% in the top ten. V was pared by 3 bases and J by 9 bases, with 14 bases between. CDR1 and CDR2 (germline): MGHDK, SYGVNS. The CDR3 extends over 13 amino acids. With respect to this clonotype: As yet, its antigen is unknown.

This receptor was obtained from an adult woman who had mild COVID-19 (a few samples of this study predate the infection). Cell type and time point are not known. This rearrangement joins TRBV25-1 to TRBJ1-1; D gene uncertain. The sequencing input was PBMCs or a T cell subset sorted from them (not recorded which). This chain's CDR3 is CASSEAADLKAFF. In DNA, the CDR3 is TGTGCCAGCAGTGAGGCGGCAGATTTAAAAGCTTTCTTT.